Shown below are 22 T cell receptor beta chains from a single sample sequenced in a study of metastatic and nonmetastatic thyroid tumors. TCRdb re-called clones from the PCR reads using MiXCR. The sample consists of 20,000 to 25,000 clones, around 29% of them appearing once. All patients were treatment-naive before thyroid surgery. Input material: blood. Receptor source: a female donor with papillary thyroid cancer or a benign thyroid nodule (not recorded which). Some clones in this sample may be carry-over from other donors' samples.

This clone was observed many times. This chain uses TRBV19 with TRBJ2-3; 10 bases are shared with TRBD2. Trimming removed 5 bases from V and 2 bases from J; junction bases left unmatched: 10. The CDR3 covers 17 residues. Per germline, CDR1 LNHDA and CDR2 SQIVND (reference sequence). The CDR3 loop reads CASSPRAGGPNTDTQYF. The CDR3 DNA follows: TGTGCCAGTAGTCCTCGAGCGGGAGGGCCAAACACAGATACGCAGTATTTT.

This clone is labeled medium-sized. The chain joins TRBV7-2 to TRBJ2-7; 8 nucleotides agree with TRBD1. Germline-derived CDR1 and CDR2 are SGHTA and FQGNSA. CDR3 length: 14 residues. The V and J ends lost 2 bases and 3 bases, in that order; junction bases with no gene match: 3. The CDR3 sequence is CASSLKTGDYEQYF. CDR3 nucleotide sequence: TGTGCCAGCAGCTTAAAGACAGGGGACTACGAGCAGTACTTC. Based on the CDR3 plus reference TRBV7-2 and TRBJ2-7, the full variable domain is GAGVSQSPSNKVTEKGKDVELRCDPISGHTALYWYRQSLGQGLEFLIYFQGNSAPDKSGLPSDRFSAERTGGSVSTLTIQRTQQEDSAVYLCASSLKTGDYEQYFGPGTRLTVT.

This clone was seen repeatedly, ten times or more. Within the sample, other DNA sequences also encode this same CDR3. This chain links TRBV7-9 with TRBJ2-7; the D is unclear. The germline V and J ends were trimmed by 8 bases and 1 base, with 12 bases remaining between them. This CDR3 is 13 amino acids long. CDR1 SEHNR and CDR2 FQNEAQ come from the germline V gene (reference sequence). CDR3 nucleotide sequence: TGTGCCAGCTCCTCTACCTCTTCCTACGAGCAGTACTTC. It codes for CASSSTSSYEQYF. The whole variable domain, filled in from reference TRBV7-9 and TRBJ2-7, reads DTGVSQNPRHKITKRGQNVTFRCDPISEHNRLYWYRQTLGQGPEFLTYFQNEAQLEKSRLLSDRFSAERPKGSFSTLEIQRTEQGDSAMYLCASSSTSSYEQYFGPGTRLTVT.

By share, this clone counts as medium-sized. The rearrangement uses TRBV11-1 and TRBJ2-2; D perhaps matches TRBD1 (5 bases). Germline assignment: CDR1 SGHAT and CDR2 FQDESV (reference sequence). Trimming removed 5 bases at V and 6 bases at J, with 16 bases between. The CDR3 extends over 15 amino acids. The CDR3 spells CASSPYDPGSGELFF. DNA of the CDR3: TGTGCCAGCAGCCCGTACGACCCAGGGTCCGGGGAGCTGTTTTTT.

Relative to its sample, this clone is medium-sized. The chain has TRBV2 and TRBJ1-1, with 10 bases that match TRBD1. From germline, CDR1 is SNHLY and CDR2 FYNNEI. J gave up 3 bases and V 4 bases, and 17 bases lay outside the gene matches. This CDR3 region has 19 residues. This CDR3 is CASSVPDRGLKSMDTEAFF. The CDR3 coding sequence is TGTGCCAGCAGTGTCCCAGACAGGGGGCTAAAATCAATGGACACTGAAGCTTTCTTT.

This clone was seen repeatedly, ten times or more. A single base separates this from a much larger clone, so it may be a read error. Distinct nucleotide sequences in the sample also encode this CDR3. The chain combines TRBV14 with TRBJ2-7; D is undetermined. Germline values: CDR1 SGHDN, CDR2 FVKESK. There are 15 residues in the CDR3. Here the CDR3 DNA reads TGTGCCAGCAGCCAAACAAGGACGCCCTCCTACGAGCAGTGCTTC. This sequence encodes CASSQTRTPSYEQCF.

This clone was recorded many times. For the CDR3, the DNA is TGTGCCAGCAGTTACACTACCTCCGGGACTAGACAATTCTCCTACAATGAGCAGTTCTTC. It translates to CASSYTTSGTRQFSYNEQFF. The chain employs TRBV6-6 and TRBJ2-1; TRBD2 aligns across 8 bases. The CDR3 extends over 20 amino acids. J lost 0 bases, V lost 2 bases, and 15 bases had no gene match. Germline lookup yields CDR1 MNHNY and CDR2 SVGAGI (reference sequence).

The genes are TRBV19 and TRBJ1-1, with TRBD1 matching 7 bases. The CDR3 has 15 residues. With V trimmed by 4 bases and J by 1 base, 6 bases remained unmatched. Germline lookup yields CDR1 LNHDA and CDR2 SQIVND (reference sequence). CDR3 sequence reads: CASSTQGLRNTEAFF. The CDR3 nucleotides read TGTGCCAGTAGTACACAGGGGCTCAGGAACACTGAAGCTTTCTTT.

The J gene is TRBJ2-1, the V gene TRBV12-3 or TRBV12-4, with TRBD2 matching 12 bases. The CDR3 sequence is 19 residues long. The junction had 13 bases not matched to a gene; V was cut back by 7 bases and J by 0 bases. CDR3: CASTPRSGLAGNSYNEQFF. The CDR3 DNA sequence: TGTGCCAGCACCCCCAGGAGTGGACTAGCGGGGAACTCCTACAATGAGCAGTTCTTC.

This clone showed up many times. V usage is TRBV20-1 and J usage is TRBJ2-3; D unclear. The ends were cut back, 5 bases at V and 0 bases at J, with 9 bases in the middle. CDR1 and CDR2 from the germline V gene are DFQATT and SNEGSKA (reference sequence). This CDR3 spans 13 amino acids. In nucleotides, the CDR3 is TGCAGTGCTTCCTACACCAGCACAGATACGCAGTATTTT. It yields the protein CSASYTSTDTQYF.

This clone was picked up many times. This chain uses TRBV9 with TRBJ1-4; D uncertain. This CDR3 has 15 amino acids. V lost 1 base to trimming and J lost 4 bases, with 11 bases between them. Germline V gene lookup returns CDR1 SGDLS and CDR2 YYNGEE. CDR3 nucleotides: TGTGCCAGCAGCGTAAGTCGGGGAGGTAATGAAAAACTGTTTTTT. Its translation: CASSVSRGGNEKLFF. The full variable domain, its missing parts supplied by reference TRBV9 and TRBJ1-4, is DSGVTQTPKHLITATGQRVTLRCSPRSGDLSVYWYQQSLDQGLQFLIQYYNGEERAKGNILERFSAQQFPDLHSELNLSSLELGDSALYFCASSVSRGGNEKLFFGSGTQLSVL.

This chain joins TRBV7-6 and TRBJ2-2; the D gene is possibly TRBD2 (6 bases). Germline CDR1 reads SGHVS; CDR2 reads FNYEAQ. Trimming shortened V by 3 bases and J by 6 bases, and 14 bases separated the two germline ends. The CDR3 runs to 15 residues. CDR3 amino acids: CASSFSAAGSGELFF. The CDR3 DNA sequence: TGTGCCAGCAGCTTCTCAGCCGCGGGGTCCGGGGAGCTGTTTTTT.

As for this clone: A junction end diverges from the germline sequence, so it may reflect a read error. The chain combines TRBV20-1 with TRBJ2-7, with 8 bases identical to TRBD1. The CDR3 has 16 residues. The germline V gene has CDR1 DFQATT and CDR2 SNEGSKA (reference sequence). CDR3 amino acids: CSARVTGGGLTYEQYF. Written as DNA, the CDR3 is TGCAGTGCGAGAGTAACAGGGGGAGGTTTGACCTACGAGCAGTACTTC.

In this sample, this clone is medium-sized. The chain couples TRBV6-2 or TRBV6-3 to TRBJ1-6; D is unclear. CDR3 length equals 17 residues. The germline V gene encodes CDR1 MNHEY and CDR2 SVGEGT. Trimming pared 0 bases from V and 5 bases from J, leaving 14 bases between. The CDR3 region is CASSYSTTKYHNSPLHF. The CDR3 DNA sequence: TGTGCCAGCAGTTACTCGACGACCAAATATCATAATTCACCCCTCCACTTT.

In this sample, this clone turned up many times. J is TRBJ2-3 and V is TRBV6-1; 10 bases match TRBD2. The length of the CDR3 is 14 residues. The ends lost 5 bases at V and 9 bases at J; junction bases unmatched: 8. Germline lookup yields CDR1 MNHNS and CDR2 SASEGT. In nucleotides, the CDR3 is TGTGCCAGCAGTCGAGCGGGGGGGGGGGAGACGCAGTATTTT. Translated: CASSRAGGGETQYF.

This clone was observed many times. CDR3 loop: CASSPKRGPLIWKQYF. CDR3 nucleotide sequence: TGTGCCAGCAGCCCTAAGCGGGGGCCCTTGATTTGGAAGCAGTACTTC. The chain links TRBV7-9 to TRBJ2-7, with 8 bases fitting TRBD2. The junction had 17 bases not matched to a gene; V was cut back by 5 bases and J by 8 bases. The CDR3 is 16 residues long. Germline V lookup: CDR1 SEHNR, CDR2 FQNEAQ (reference sequence).

This clone counts as medium-sized. The chain carries TRBV2 and TRBJ2-7; 8 nucleotides line up with TRBD1. Losses at the gene ends were 3 bases for V and 3 bases for J; bases not matched to a gene: 22. CDR1 and CDR2 (germline): SNHLY, FYNNEI. The CDR3 covers 20 residues. The CDR3 sequence is CASSDPLETGAPSLSYEQYF. The CDR3 DNA sequence: TGTGCCAGCAGTGATCCCCTCGAGACAGGGGCCCCCTCTTTGAGCTACGAGCAGTACTTC.

This clone is labeled as medium-sized. This chain uses TRBV4-3 with TRBJ2-7; the match to TRBD2 covers 8 bases. The CDR3 sequence is 15 residues long. Germline CDR1 is LGHNA and CDR2 is YSLEER. Trimming removed 0 bases from V and 4 bases from J; junction bases left unmatched: 5. CDR3 sequence: CASSQDFQRGYEQYF. DNA of the CDR3: TGCGCCAGCAGCCAAGATTTCCAGCGGGGGTACGAGCAGTACTTC.

This clone was seen a handful of times. The chain joins TRBV30 to TRBJ1-1, with a tentative D call TRBD1 (6 bases). CDR3 length: 13 residues. Trimming stripped 5 bases from V and 1 base from J, with 11 bases between. The germline gives CDR1 GTSNPN, CDR2 SVGIG (reference sequence). The CDR3 here is CAWGAGANTEAFF. The DNA of the CDR3 is TGTGCCTGGGGCGCGGGGGCGAACACTGAAGCTTTCTTT. Variable domain in full (rest from reference TRBV30 and TRBJ1-1): SQTIHQWPATLVQPVGSPLSLECTVEGTSNPNLYWYRQAAGRGLQLLFYSVGIGQISSEVPQNLSASRPQDRQFILSSKKLLLSDSGFYLCAWGAGANTEAFFGQGTRLTVV.

The chain joins TRBV6-1 to TRBJ2-7; 7 nucleotides match TRBD2. Per the germline V gene, CDR1 is MNHNS and CDR2 is SASEGT. The CDR3 runs 14 residues. V dropped 2 bases and J dropped 6; count of bases not matched to a gene: 7. CDR3 residues: CASSEHSGSLEQYF. CDR3 bases: TGTGCCAGCAGTGAACATAGCGGGTCGCTCGAGCAGTACTTC.

Sample share makes this clone medium-sized. V gene TRBV5-1 combines with J gene TRBJ1-2, with 10 bases lining up with TRBD1. The germline V gene encodes CDR1 SGHRS and CDR2 YFSETQ. The CDR3 spans 15 residues. The trim removed 4 bases at V and 7 bases at J, leaving 10 bases unmatched. The CDR3 is CASSPAGQGFSGYTF. The CDR3 DNA is TGCGCCAGCAGCCCGGCGGGACAGGGGTTCAGTGGCTACACCTTC. Complete variable domain (other parts from reference TRBV5-1 and TRBJ1-2): KAGVTQTPRYLIKTRGQQVTLSCSPISGHRSVSWYQQTPGQGLQFLFEYFSETQRNKGNFPGRFSGRQFSNSRSEMNVSTLELGDSALYLCASSPAGQGFSGYTFGSGTRLTVV.

J is TRBJ1-2 and V is TRBV11-1; 10 nucleotides match TRBD1. CDR3 length: 16 amino acids. Germline-derived CDR1 and CDR2 are SGHAT and FQDESV (reference sequence). With V trimmed by 3 bases and J by 4 bases, 8 bases remained unmatched. CDR3 nucleotides: TGTGCCAGCAGCTTTCTTTTGACAGGGGGCGGCTATGGCTACACCTTC. Translated: CASSFLLTGGGYGYTF.